This T cell receptor (beta chain) originates from a study of T cell responses to AZD1222 COVID-19 vaccine. Libraries were prepared by immunoSEQ multiplex PCR; TCRdb keeps only in-frame clonotypes and omits some of them. The data hold roughly 140,000 clones, with approximately 88% observed a single time. Worth noting for this clone: Its antigen is as yet unknown.

Study-wide points: Just a handful of AZD1222 recipients were seropositive at baseline. Breadth and depth of Spike-specific TCRs rose after two AZD1222 doses. Most donors were white British, females outnumbered males, and clonal diversity was possibly underestimated. Sampled repertoires all dated from after the peak T cell response.

The source was peripheral blood, collected on day 0 of MenACWY control vaccination. The TCR comes from an adult in good health.

This CDR3 is CASSQEGGSEGEQYF. The CDR3 DNA reads TGTGCCAGCAGCCAAGAGGGTGGGAGCGAGGGAGAGCAGTACTTC. The chain links TRBV4-2 to TRBJ2-7, with D tentatively TRBD2 (5 bases). This CDR3 has 15 amino acids. Germline lookup yields CDR1 LGHNA and CDR2 YNFKEQ. V gave up 0 bases and J gave up 7 bases, with 16 bases separating them.